These 25 T cell receptor beta chains originate from one sample sequenced in a study of T cells expressing NK-cell markers. One entry per CDR3 protein, without DNA, is what TCRdb gives after re-calling the 5' RACE reads. Reported are 550,000 to 600,000 distinct CDR3 sequences; the ten largest clones contain roughly 3.5%. The sequencing sample was made of blood T cells: a sorted CD56 or NKG2C T cell subset, CD4+ or CD8+ T cells, or bulk PBMC T cells (not recorded which). The receptors derive from a young man in good health.

The V and J genes are TRBV20-1 and TRBJ2-1. The CDR3 extends over 13 amino acids. CDR1 is DFQATT and CDR2 is SNEGSKA in the germline V gene (reference sequence). The CDR3 sequence: CSASFLDFNEQFF.

The rearrangement joins TRBV27 to TRBJ2-1; TCRdb lists TRBD1, though no DNA is available to test this call. The CDR3 loop spans 14 amino acids. The germline V gene encodes CDR1 MNHEY and CDR2 SMNVEV (reference sequence). This CDR3 is CASSFGGQSNEQFF.

This rearrangement joins TRBV5-1 to TRBJ1-1; TCRdb's D gene call, TRBD1, goes unchecked for lack of DNA. The V gene's germline CDR1 is SGHRS and CDR2 YFSETQ. This CDR3 has 14 amino acids. CDR3 region: CASSAQGGISEAFF.

The chain couples TRBV27 to TRBJ1-2; the D call from TCRdb, TRBD1, cannot be confirmed without DNA. The length of the CDR3 is 13 residues. The germline V gene encodes CDR1 MNHEY and CDR2 SMNVEV (reference sequence). This CDR3 reads CASRNGGQYGYTF.

The genes are TRBV29-1 and TRBJ2-1. This CDR3 is 13 amino acids long. Germline assignment: CDR1 SQVTM and CDR2 ANQGSEA. CDR3 residues: CSAPNLSYNEQFF.

The J gene is TRBJ2-1, the V gene TRBV4-3; TCRdb designates TRBD2, a call that cannot be tested without DNA. CDR1 and CDR2 (germline): LGHNA, YSLEER. This CDR3 has 14 residues. The CDR3 protein is CASSPAKGWGEQFF.

The CDR3 protein is CASSSGLAGTRNTQYF. The V call is TRBV7-6, the J call TRBJ2-3; lacking DNA, the TRBD2 call made by TCRdb goes unchecked. The germline CDR1 and CDR2 sequences are SGHVS and FNYEAQ. The CDR3 is 16 residues long. Combining the CDR3 with reference TRBV7-6 and TRBJ2-3 gives the whole variable domain GAGVSQSPRYKVTKRGQDVALRCDPISGHVSLYWYRQALGQGPEFLTYFNYEAQQDKSGLPNDRFSAERPEGSISTLTIQRTEQRDSAMYRCASSSGLAGTRNTQYFGPGTRLTVL.

The chain combines TRBV18 with TRBJ1-5; with no DNA, the TCRdb D assignment of TRBD1 cannot be verified. Germline V gene data show CDR1 as KGHSH and CDR2 as LQKENI. The CDR3 is 16 residues long. The CDR3 spells CASSPGRGVSNQPQHF.

The chain is built from TRBV4-1 and TRBJ2-5; the D call from TCRdb, TRBD2, cannot be confirmed without DNA. Germline CDR1 and CDR2: MGHRA and YSYEKL. The CDR3 is 18 amino acids. The CDR3 is CASSQDSGAGGPQETQYF.

The chain uses TRBV11-2 and TRBJ1-2. This CDR3 has 15 amino acids. CDR1 and CDR2 from the germline V gene are SGHAT and FQNNGV. The CDR3 reads CASSPGPSGGYGYTF.

The chain combines TRBV6-5 with TRBJ2-5; no DNA is available, so the TRBD1 call from TCRdb remains unchecked. Per the germline V gene, CDR1 is MNHEY and CDR2 is SVGAGI. This CDR3 region has 11 residues. Here the CDR3 reads CASTPQAQHYF.

The V call is TRBV7-9, the J call TRBJ2-1; the TCRdb call, TRBD1, lacks DNA for checking. The length of the CDR3 is 14 residues. Germline lookup yields CDR1 SEHNR and CDR2 FQNEAQ (reference sequence). CDR3 protein: CASSGDPNYNEQFF.

This chain links TRBV20-1 with TRBJ1-2; TCRdb's assignment of TRBD1 cannot be checked, as there is no DNA. The CDR3 consists of 15 residues. Germline CDR1 reads DFQATT; CDR2 reads SNEGSKA (reference sequence). Here the CDR3 reads CSARDLGQGVHGYTF.

This chain connects TRBV28 to TRBJ2-1. CDR3 length: 14 residues. Germline CDR1 MDHEN, CDR2 SYDVKM. The CDR3 sequence is CASSLLSSFNEQFF.

The genes are TRBV30 and TRBJ1-2; TCRdb gives TRBD1 as the D gene, but with no DNA this cannot be confirmed. In germline, CDR1 is GTSNPN, CDR2 SVGIG (reference sequence). The CDR3 contains 13 residues. Here the CDR3 reads CAWSPETGRGYTF.

The J gene is TRBJ2-5, the V gene TRBV20-1; TCRdb calls TRBD1, which cannot be checked without DNA. The CDR3 totals 14 residues. Germline V CDR1 and CDR2: DFQATT, SNEGSKA (reference sequence). The CDR3 is CSATYRTGQETQYF.

The rearrangement joins TRBV12-3 or TRBV12-4 to TRBJ2-1. The CDR3 has 15 residues. CDR3 amino acids: CASSPWGRSYNEQFF.

The chain combines TRBV2 with TRBJ2-1; TCRdb names TRBD2, which stays unverified in the absence of DNA. The germline V gene has CDR1 SNHLY and CDR2 FYNNEI. The CDR3 is 15 amino acids. The CDR3 spells CASSDFGGSLVEQFF.

The rearrangement joins TRBV10-3 to TRBJ2-3; TCRdb outputs TRBD2, but without DNA this stays unchecked. The CDR3 has 18 amino acids. Germline CDR1 is ENHRY and CDR2 is SYGVKD. CDR3 region: CAISELGTYGSSTDTQYF.

The CDR3 protein is CASSLGRLSGAYF. The chain uses TRBV7-9 and TRBJ2-3; the D call from TCRdb, TRBD1, cannot be confirmed without DNA. Germline V gene lookup returns CDR1 SEHNR and CDR2 FQNEAQ (reference sequence). This CDR3 has 13 residues. Full variable domain (outside the CDR3, taken from reference TRBV7-9 and TRBJ2-3): DTGVSQNPRHKITKRGQNVTFRCDPISEHNRLYWYRQTLGQGPEFLTYFQNEAQLEKSRLLSDRFSAERPKGSFSTLEIQRTEQGDSAMYLCASSLGRLSGAYFGPGTRLTVL.

The chain has TRBV7-9 and TRBJ1-1. The CDR3 totals 15 residues. From germline, CDR1 is SEHNR and CDR2 FQNEAQ (reference sequence). The CDR3 loop is CASSLAEEGTTEAFF.

This chain links TRBV20-1 with TRBJ2-3; the TRBD2 assignment by TCRdb is unverifiable without DNA. Germline assignment: CDR1 DFQATT and CDR2 SNEGSKA (reference sequence). The CDR3 contains 15 residues. This chain's CDR3 is CSARASGVSTDTQYF.

The rearrangement links TRBV2 to TRBJ2-2; the TCRdb call, TRBD2, lacks DNA for checking. The CDR3 is made up of 15 amino acids. Germline CDR1 reads SNHLY; CDR2 reads FYNNEI. This CDR3 reads CASTGGPANTGELFF.

The CDR3 spells CASSNTGDITDTQYF. The chain combines TRBV5-1 with TRBJ2-3; TCRdb's assignment of TRBD1 cannot be checked, as there is no DNA. Per germline, CDR1 SGHRS and CDR2 YFSETQ. The CDR3 spans 15 residues. Variable domain in full (rest from reference TRBV5-1 and TRBJ2-3): KAGVTQTPRYLIKTRGQQVTLSCSPISGHRSVSWYQQTPGQGLQFLFEYFSETQRNKGNFPGRFSGRQFSNSRSEMNVSTLELGDSALYLCASSNTGDITDTQYFGPGTRLTVL.

J is TRBJ2-1 and V is TRBV7-7; there is no DNA to check the TCRdb D call of TRBD2. From germline, CDR1 is SSHAT and CDR2 FNYEAQ (reference sequence). This CDR3 has 14 residues. CDR3 region: CASSLDRTSTEQFF.